Each of the 9 T cell receptor beta chains below was sequenced from the same sample in a study of Tregs in tolerant kidney transplant recipients. Related graft donors supplied nonmyeloablative bone marrow transplants, and mixed chimerism was transient. Libraries were prepared by immunoSEQ multiplex PCR; TCRdb keeps only in-frame clonotypes and omits some of them. The data include about 23,000 clones; the top ten clones carry approximately 3.7%. The input for sequencing was CD4+ T cells from blood (PBMCs), taken 6 months after the transplant. These TCRs come from a human patient who received a combined kidney and bone marrow transplant. Part of the T cell pool may stem from the graft donor.

On this clone itself: The read halts 3 residues ahead of the CDR3 end, with the missing end drawn from the germline J gene. V and J are TRBV7-2 and TRBJ2-5; 8 bases agree with TRBD2. V shed 8 bases and J 5 bases; nucleotides not matched to a gene: 4. The germline gives CDR1 SGHTA, CDR2 FQGNSA. This CDR3 is built from 12 residues. The covered CDR3 bases are TGTGCCAGCGCGCCGGGGGGGGAGACC. This sequence encodes CASAPGGET. The whole CDR3 region reads CASAPGGETQYF.

With regard to this clone: The sequence runs out 3 residues before the end of the CDR3; the remainder is reconstructed from the germline J gene. This chain links TRBV7-8 with TRBJ2-1, with TRBD2 identical over 10 bases. Trimming at V came to 7 bases and at J to 8 bases, leaving 8 bases not matched to a gene. The CDR3 sequence is 14 residues long. Germline CDR1 is SGHVS and CDR2 is FQNEAQ. CDR3 sequence reads: CASNPGLASDEQFF. The DNA read from the CDR3 is TGTGCCAGCAACCCGGGACTAGCGTCTGATGAG.

Details on this clone: The read halts 3 residues ahead of the CDR3 end, with the missing end drawn from the germline J gene. This chain uses TRBV7-6 with TRBJ1-2; D is possibly TRBD1 (5 bases). There are 14 residues in the CDR3. With 2 bases removed from V and 2 bases from J, the gap between germline ends came to 9 bases. CDR1 is SGHVS, CDR2 FNYEAQ, per germline. The CDR3 DNA, read in part, is TGTGCCAGCAGCTTAAGTGCAGGGAACTATGGC. This translates into CASSLSAGNYG. The entire CDR3 is CASSLSAGNYGYTF.

As regards this clone: The CDR3 is cut off 3 residues early in the read; its end comes from the germline J gene. The gene calls are TRBV7-6 and TRBJ2-5, with D maybe TRBD2 (5 bases). The ends were cut back, 2 bases at V and 5 bases at J, with 9 bases in the middle. The CDR3 runs to 13 residues. The germline V gene has CDR1 SGHVS and CDR2 FNYEAQ. This CDR3 is CASSLMGGETQYF. CDR3 bases read: TGTGCCAGCAGCTTAATGGGCGGGGAGACC.

As concerns this clone: Sequencing ends 3 residues short of the CDR3 end; the germline J gene provides the rest. The chain employs TRBV7-2 and TRBJ1-1; possible D gene TRBD1, 6 bases. With 0 bases removed from V and 7 bases from J, the gap between germline ends came to 12 bases. Looked up from germline, CDR1 is SGHTA and CDR2 is FQGNSA. The CDR3 runs 14 residues. The sequenced part of the CDR3 DNA is TGTGCCAGCAGCTTAGCCGGGACACCCTATGAA. Translated, it gives CASSLAGTPYE. The complete CDR3 reads CASSLAGTPYEAFF.

Turning to this clone: The read stops 3 residues short of the end of the CDR3; the missing end is completed from the germline J gene. The chain links TRBV20-1 to TRBJ2-1; 7 bases map to TRBD2. Germline CDR1 and CDR2: DFQATT and SNEGSKA (reference sequence). J was trimmed by 5 bases and V by 5 bases; bases with no gene match: 12. This CDR3 contains 15 residues. The CDR3: CSAPEGGGIHNEQFF. The part of the CDR3 DNA that was read is TGCAGTGCTCCCGAGGGCGGGGGTATCCACAATGAG.

Note on this clone: The missing CDR3 end, 3 residues past where the read stops, is filled in from the germline J gene. The chain recombines TRBV7-8 with TRBJ1-6, with a possible D match to TRBD1 (5 bases). Trimming left V 3 bases short and J 7 bases short, with 13 bases between. The germline V gene has CDR1 SGHVS and CDR2 FQNEAQ. This CDR3 comprises 15 residues. CDR3 sequence: CASSFPQGGNSPLHF. CDR3 DNA, as far as it was read: TGTGCCAGCAGCTTCCCTCAGGGTGGGAATTCACCC.

Of note for this clone: From the germline J gene comes the end of the CDR3, since the read stops 3 residues before it. The V gene is TRBV20-1, the J gene TRBJ2-5; TRBD2 matches 10 bases. J was trimmed by 4 bases and V by 1 base; bases with no gene match: 6. The length of the CDR3 is 15 residues. Germline CDR1 DFQATT, CDR2 SNEGSKA (reference sequence). The covered CDR3 bases are TGCAGTGCTAGAGCTAGCGGGGGAGGATTAGAGACC. It encodes CSARASGGGLET. Given in full, the CDR3 is CSARASGGGLETQYF.

Note on this clone: The CDR3 end is not reached by the read, which stops 3 residues before it; the germline J gene fills it in. This chain links TRBV7-2 with TRBJ1-2, with a tentative D call TRBD1 (5 bases). Germline CDR1 reads SGHTA; CDR2 reads FQGNSA. The CDR3 is 15 amino acids. The V end was cut by 1 base, the J end by 7 bases, with 16 bases between. CDR3 amino acids: CASSLVEGIKAGYTF. The CDR3 bases that were read are TGTGCCAGCAGCTTAGTTGAGGGGATTAAGGCTGGC.